These 18 T cell receptor beta chains share one sample of origin, sequenced in a study of blood T cell repertoires in COVID-19. Sequenced by immunoSEQ multiplex PCR; TCRdb stores in-frame clones only, minus some. Here the sample spans 240,000 or so clones, 82% being singletons. Sequencing used peripheral blood. Receptors originate from a woman of 80 years or more with acute or convalescent COVID-19.

The V and J genes are TRBV19 and TRBJ2-7, with D maybe TRBD1 (6 bases). V was trimmed by 5 bases and J by 3 bases, leaving 23 bases between them. The V gene's germline CDR1 is LNHDA and CDR2 SQIVND (reference sequence). This CDR3 has 17 residues. CDR3 protein: CASSPFQTSTGYYEQYF. The DNA of the CDR3 is TGTGCCAGTAGTCCCTTTCAAACCTCCACAGGGTACTACGAGCAGTACTTC.

The CDR3 is CASLTRVGREAFF. CDR3 DNA: TGTGCCAGCCTCACTCGCGTGGGGCGGGAGGCTTTCTTT. The chain has TRBV28 and TRBJ1-1; a possible D gene is TRBD1 (5 bases). Germline lookup yields CDR1 MDHEN and CDR2 SYDVKM. With 8 bases removed from V and 11 bases from J, the gap between germline ends came to 21 bases. The CDR3 runs 13 residues.

V usage is TRBV19 and J usage is TRBJ2-6; possible D gene TRBD1, 7 bases. Germline-derived CDR1 and CDR2 are LNHDA and SQIVND (reference sequence). V shed 3 bases and J shed 1 base, with 16 bases lying between them. The CDR3 has 18 amino acids. The CDR3 DNA is TGTGCCAGTAGTATCAGCAGGGGGGTTTTGTCTGGGGCCAACGTCCTGACTTTC. Translating it yields CASSISRGVLSGANVLTF.

V and J are TRBV12-5 and TRBJ1-4; weak D call: TRBD1 (5 bases). The V end was cut by 6 bases, the J end by 2 bases, with 22 bases between. The CDR3 extends over 18 amino acids. From germline, CDR1 is LGHNT and CDR2 FRNRAP. CDR3 in amino acids: CASGETPRGGGTNEKLFF. The CDR3 bases are TGTGCTAGTGGAGAGACACCAAGGGGAGGAGGCACTAATGAAAAACTGTTTTTT.

The rearrangement links TRBV5-1 to TRBJ1-1; D may be TRBD1 (6 bases). Germline V CDR1 and CDR2: SGHRS, YFSETQ. Trimming shortened V by 0 bases and J by 5 bases, and 11 bases separated the two germline ends. CDR3 length: 14 amino acids. CDR3 coding DNA: TGCGCCAGCAGCTTGGACGGGGGGCAGACTGAAGCTTTCTTT. Amino acids: CASSLDGGQTEAFF.

The V gene is TRBV28, the J gene TRBJ2-5; the match to TRBD2 covers 12 bases. Germline values: CDR1 MDHEN, CDR2 SYDVKM. CDR3 length equals 16 residues. The V gene end was trimmed by 3 bases and the J gene end by 5 bases; junction bases not matched to a gene: 7. This CDR3 reads CASSFRLAGVGETQYF. For the CDR3, the DNA is TGTGCCAGCAGTTTCAGACTAGCGGGAGTCGGTGAGACCCAGTACTTC.

The chain recombines TRBV29-1 with TRBJ2-5, with a possible D match to TRBD1 (5 bases). Germline CDR1 reads SQVTM; CDR2 reads ANQGSEA. The CDR3 extends over 13 amino acids. V was pared by 4 bases and J by 9 bases, with 18 bases between. The CDR3 protein is CSVAVSREGAQYF. The CDR3 DNA reads as TGCAGCGTTGCAGTGTCCCGCGAAGGGGCCCAGTACTTC.

CDR3 protein: CSVERWTGGNEQYF. For the CDR3, the DNA is TGCAGCGTTGAACGGTGGACAGGGGGAAACGAGCAGTACTTC. The chain combines TRBV29-1 with TRBJ2-7; TRBD1 aligns across 10 bases. This CDR3 region has 14 residues. J was trimmed by 5 bases and V by 2 bases; bases with no gene match: 6. Germline V lookup: CDR1 SQVTM, CDR2 ANQGSEA.

This clone was recorded a few times. The chain has TRBV4-1 and TRBJ2-2, with a tentative D call TRBD2 (5 bases). CDR3 length equals 15 residues. Germline lookup yields CDR1 MGHRA and CDR2 YSYEKL. Trimming removed 2 bases at V and 3 bases at J, with 10 bases between. The CDR3 spells CASSQREMDTGELFF. CDR3 nucleotides: TGCGCCAGCAGCCAAAGGGAGATGGACACCGGGGAGCTGTTTTTT.

J is TRBJ2-2 and V is TRBV25-1; 8 bases are shared with TRBD1. J gave up 8 bases and V 7 bases, and 12 bases lay outside the gene matches. The CDR3 has 15 amino acids. CDR1 is MGHDK, CDR2 SYGVNS, per germline. For the CDR3, the DNA is TGTGCCAGCATATCGGACAGGGAGAGTCTGGGGGAGCTGTTTTTT. Protein: CASISDRESLGELFF. Looking up the rest from reference TRBV25-1 and TRBJ2-2 gives the full variable domain: EADIYQTPRYLVIGTGKKITLECSQTMGHDKMYWYQQDPGMELHLIHYSYGVNSTEKGDLSSESTVSRIRTEHFPLTLESARPSHTSQYLCASISDRESLGELFFGEGSRLTVL.

The chain combines TRBV5-1 with TRBJ2-2, with TRBD2 matching over 11 bases. Germline values: CDR1 SGHRS, CDR2 YFSETQ. V lost 7 bases to trimming and J lost 7 bases; unmatched junction nucleotides: 15. The CDR3 is made up of 17 amino acids. CDR3: CASAPRDGLAGVGELFF. The CDR3 region has the DNA TGCGCCAGCGCCCCGAGGGACGGACTAGCGGGTGTCGGGGAGCTGTTTTTT.

There are many counts of this clone. The chain joins TRBV11-1 to TRBJ2-5, with TRBD1 as a possible D gene (5 bases). CDR1 and CDR2 from the germline V gene are SGHAT and FQDESV (reference sequence). V gave up 5 bases and J gave up 0 bases, with 13 bases separating them. The CDR3 consists of 15 residues. CDR3 protein: CASSQQVTYQETQYF. The CDR3 nucleotides are TGTGCCAGCAGCCAACAGGTTACCTACCAAGAGACCCAGTACTTC.

V is TRBV6-5 and J is TRBJ1-2; D is ambiguous. The CDR3 sequence is 13 residues long. V lost 6 bases and J lost 5, with 13 bases in between. The germline CDR1 and CDR2 sequences are MNHEY and SVGAGI. Here the CDR3 reads CASRARETYGYTF. The CDR3 bases are TGTGCCAGCAGAGCACGGGAAACTTATGGCTACACCTTC.

The chain carries TRBV5-6 and TRBJ1-1; 9 bases match TRBD1. The CDR3 length is 14 residues. The germline V gene encodes CDR1 SGHDT and CDR2 YYEEEE. V trimming: 1 base; J trimming: 3 bases; junction bases outside the gene matches: 1. The CDR3 bases are TGTGCCAGCAGCTTGACAGGGGGCGACACTGAAGCTTTCTTT. Amino acids: CASSLTGGDTEAFF.

CDR3 loop: CASSLNRLETQYF. Written as DNA, the CDR3 is TGTGCCAGCAGCTTGAATCGACTAGAGACCCAGTACTTC. This chain connects TRBV7-2 to TRBJ2-5, with D unresolved. This CDR3 is 13 amino acids long. CDR1 and CDR2 (germline): SGHTA, FQGNSA. Trimming stripped 3 bases from V and 4 bases from J, with 9 bases between.

V is TRBV28 and J is TRBJ2-7; TRBD2 is a possible D gene (6 bases). The CDR3 has 13 amino acids. Germline V gives CDR1 MDHEN, CDR2 SYDVKM. Between the trimmed V and J ends, which lost 8 bases and 3 bases, there was a span of 14 bases. The CDR3 sequence: CASYSLGGYEQYF. DNA for the CDR3: TGTGCCAGCTACAGCCTGGGGGGCTACGAGCAGTACTTC.

The chain joins TRBV20-1 to TRBJ1-1; D is uncertain. The V end was cut by 5 bases, the J end by 5 bases, with 9 bases between. Germline V gene data show CDR1 as DFQATT and CDR2 as SNEGSKA (reference sequence). The CDR3 sequence is 11 residues long. In DNA form, the CDR3 reads TGCAGTGCTCCCCGGGGAACTGAAGCTTTCTTT. Its protein product is CSAPRGTEAFF.

The chain joins TRBV6-5 to TRBJ1-2; perhaps TRBD1 as D (6 bases). V lost 6 bases and J 5 bases, leaving 10 bases between the germline ends. The CDR3 runs 12 residues. The V gene's germline CDR1 is MNHEY and CDR2 SVGAGI. This CDR3 is CASRDSLYGYTF. The CDR3 nucleotides are TGTGCCAGCAGGGACAGTTTATATGGCTACACCTTC.